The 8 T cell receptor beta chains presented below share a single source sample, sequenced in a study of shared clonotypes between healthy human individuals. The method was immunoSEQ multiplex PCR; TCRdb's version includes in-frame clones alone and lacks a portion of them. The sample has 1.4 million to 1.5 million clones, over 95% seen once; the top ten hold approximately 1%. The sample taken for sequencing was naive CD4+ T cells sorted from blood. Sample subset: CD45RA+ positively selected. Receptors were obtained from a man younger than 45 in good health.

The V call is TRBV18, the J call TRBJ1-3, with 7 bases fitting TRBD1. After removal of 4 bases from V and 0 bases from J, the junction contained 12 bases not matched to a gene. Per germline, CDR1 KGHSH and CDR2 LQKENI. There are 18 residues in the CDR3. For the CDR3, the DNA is TGTGCCAGCTCACATCGGACAGGCCACCCCAACTCTGGAAACACCATATATTTT. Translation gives CASSHRTGHPNSGNTIYF.

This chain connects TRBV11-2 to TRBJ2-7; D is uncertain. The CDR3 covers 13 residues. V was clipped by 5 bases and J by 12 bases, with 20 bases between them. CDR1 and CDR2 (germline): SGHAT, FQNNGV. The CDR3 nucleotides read TGTGCCAGCAGCCCCGGAGTGGGGAAATTTCTGTACTTC. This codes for CASSPGVGKFLYF.

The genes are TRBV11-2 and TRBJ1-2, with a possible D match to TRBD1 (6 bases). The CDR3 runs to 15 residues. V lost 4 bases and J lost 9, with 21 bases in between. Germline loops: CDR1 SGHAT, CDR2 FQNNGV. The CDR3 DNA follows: TGTGCCAGCAGCTCACTCCGCGGACAGCTTTCGAGCTACACCTTC. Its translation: CASSSLRGQLSSYTF.

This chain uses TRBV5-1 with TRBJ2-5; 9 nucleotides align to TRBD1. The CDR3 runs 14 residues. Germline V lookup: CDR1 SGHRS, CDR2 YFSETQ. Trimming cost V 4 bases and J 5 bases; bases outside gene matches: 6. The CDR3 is CASSAQGAGETQYF. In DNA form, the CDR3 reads TGCGCCAGCAGCGCACAGGGGGCCGGGGAGACCCAGTACTTC.

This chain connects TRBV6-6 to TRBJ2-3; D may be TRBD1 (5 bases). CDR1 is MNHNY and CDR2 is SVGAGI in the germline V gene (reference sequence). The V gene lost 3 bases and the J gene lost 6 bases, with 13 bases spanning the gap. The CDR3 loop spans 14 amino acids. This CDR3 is CASSYGAIGDTQYF. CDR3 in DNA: TGTGCCAGCAGTTATGGGGCAATCGGGGATACGCAGTATTTT.

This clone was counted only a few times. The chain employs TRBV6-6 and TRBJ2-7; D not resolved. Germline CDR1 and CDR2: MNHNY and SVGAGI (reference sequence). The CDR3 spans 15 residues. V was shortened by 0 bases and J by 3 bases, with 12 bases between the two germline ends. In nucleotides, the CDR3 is TGTGCCAGCAGTTACTCTTTGAGGTCGGGCTACGAGCAGTACTTC. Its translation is CASSYSLRSGYEQYF.

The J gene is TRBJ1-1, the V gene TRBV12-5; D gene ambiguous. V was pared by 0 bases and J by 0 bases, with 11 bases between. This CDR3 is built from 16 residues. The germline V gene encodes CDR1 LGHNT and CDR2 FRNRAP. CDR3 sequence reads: CASGLVLGALNTEAFF. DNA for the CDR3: TGTGCTAGTGGTTTGGTCTTAGGCGCACTGAACACTGAAGCTTTCTTT. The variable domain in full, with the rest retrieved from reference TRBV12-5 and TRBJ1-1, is DARVTQTPRHKVTEMGQEVTMRCQPILGHNTVFWYRQTMMQGLELLAYFRNRAPLDDSGMPKDRFSAEMPDATLATLKIQPSEPRDSAVYFCASGLVLGALNTEAFFGQGTRLTVV.

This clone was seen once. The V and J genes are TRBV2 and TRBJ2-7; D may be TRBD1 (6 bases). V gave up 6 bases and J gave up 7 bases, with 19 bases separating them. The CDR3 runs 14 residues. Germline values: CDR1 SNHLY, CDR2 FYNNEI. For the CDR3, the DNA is TGTGCCAGCAGGGAACAGGGCCCCACATTAGAGCAGTACTTC. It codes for CASREQGPTLEQYF.